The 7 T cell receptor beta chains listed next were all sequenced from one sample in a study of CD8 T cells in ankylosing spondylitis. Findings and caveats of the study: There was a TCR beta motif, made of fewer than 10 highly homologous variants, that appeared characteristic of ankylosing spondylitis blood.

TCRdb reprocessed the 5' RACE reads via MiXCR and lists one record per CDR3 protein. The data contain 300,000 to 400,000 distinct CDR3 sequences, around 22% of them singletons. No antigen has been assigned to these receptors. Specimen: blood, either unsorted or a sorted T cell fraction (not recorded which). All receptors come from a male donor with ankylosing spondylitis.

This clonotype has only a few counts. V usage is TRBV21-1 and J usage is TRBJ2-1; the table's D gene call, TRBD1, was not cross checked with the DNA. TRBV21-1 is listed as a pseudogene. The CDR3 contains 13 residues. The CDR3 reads CASSAPTGAEQFF. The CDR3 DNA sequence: TGTGCCAGCAGCGCACCTACAGGGGCTGAGCAGTTCTTC.

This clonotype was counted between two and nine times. CDR3 residues: CSAIRGAGVAYEQYF. The DNA for the CDR3 is TGCAGTGCCATTCGGGGGGCGGGAGTCGCCTACGAGCAGTACTTC. The J gene is TRBJ2-7, the V gene TRBV20-1; weak D call: TRBD2 (7 bases). In germline, CDR1 is DFQATT, CDR2 SNEGSKA (reference sequence). V was pared by 6 bases and J by 2 bases, with 20 bases between. This CDR3 has 15 residues.

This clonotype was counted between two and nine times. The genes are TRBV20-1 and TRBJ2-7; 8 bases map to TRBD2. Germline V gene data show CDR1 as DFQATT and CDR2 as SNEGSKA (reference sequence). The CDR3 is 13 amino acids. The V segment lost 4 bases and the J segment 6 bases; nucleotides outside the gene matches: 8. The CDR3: CSAKLAGLPEQYF. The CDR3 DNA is TGCAGTGCTAAGTTAGCGGGACTCCCCGAGCAGTACTTC.

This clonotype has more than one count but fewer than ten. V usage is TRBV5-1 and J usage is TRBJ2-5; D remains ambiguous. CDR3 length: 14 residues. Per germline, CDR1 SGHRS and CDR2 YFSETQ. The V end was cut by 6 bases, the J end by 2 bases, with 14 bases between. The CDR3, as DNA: TGCGCCAGCAAGGGCGGCACACATCAAGAGACCCAGTACTTC. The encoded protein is CASKGGTHQETQYF.

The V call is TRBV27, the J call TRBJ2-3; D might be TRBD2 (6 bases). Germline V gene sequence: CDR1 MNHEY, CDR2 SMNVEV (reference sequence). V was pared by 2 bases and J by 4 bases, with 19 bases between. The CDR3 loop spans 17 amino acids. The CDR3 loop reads CASSLQDTRDVADTQYF. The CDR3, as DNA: TGTGCCAGCAGTTTACAGGACACGCGGGATGTTGCAGATACGCAGTATTTT.

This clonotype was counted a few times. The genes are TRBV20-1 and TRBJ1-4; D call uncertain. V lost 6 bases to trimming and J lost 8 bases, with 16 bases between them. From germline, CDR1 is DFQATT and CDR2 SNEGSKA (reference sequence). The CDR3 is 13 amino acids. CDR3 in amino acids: CSAPGPLAEKLFF. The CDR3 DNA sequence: TGCAGTGCCCCTGGTCCCTTGGCGGAAAAACTGTTTTTT.

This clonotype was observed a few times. The CDR3 nucleotides read TGTGCCATCACCAGGACTGGTAACACCGGGGAGCTGTTTTTT. Translation: CAITRTGNTGELFF. This chain connects TRBV10-3 to TRBJ2-2, with D perhaps TRBD2 (5 bases). V was cut by 7 bases and J by 2 bases, with 11 bases left in between. Germline V CDR1 and CDR2: ENHRY, SYGVKD. The CDR3 is 14 amino acids.